Below, 20 T cell receptor beta chains from the same sample are listed, as sequenced in a study of T cell repertoires in cytomegalovirus infection. Antigens of these TCRs are unknown. Each CDR3 protein is one row after TCRdb ran MiXCR on the reads. Counted here are 300,000 to 400,000 distinct CDR3 sequences, about 28% occurring once; the ten biggest clones make up 20%. Sequenced here: cultured PBMCs, sampled from culture after CMV antigen stimulation. The receptor source for this set is a human donor in good health (CMV status not recorded). Some clones in this sample may be carry-over from other donors' samples.

On this clonotype: At one boundary the junction diverges from the germline segment, which might be a read error. This rearrangement joins TRBV4-1 to TRBJ2-3; tentative D call: TRBD2 (5 bases). The CDR3 is 15 amino acids. Germline V gene lookup returns CDR1 MGHRA and CDR2 YSYEKL. CDR3 residues: CASSQERADRNTQYF. In nucleotides, the CDR3 is TGTGCCAGCAGCCAAGAAAGAGCGGACCGTAATACGCAGTATTTT.

A few counts support this clonotype. The genes are TRBV7-2 and TRBJ2-5; no definite D call. Germline values: CDR1 SGHTA, CDR2 FQGNSA. The germline V and J ends were trimmed by 0 bases and 1 base, with 12 bases remaining between them. CDR3 size: 16 residues. In nucleotides, the CDR3 is TGTGCCAGCAGCTTAGCGTCTAGATTAAGCCAAGAGACCCAGTACTTC. This sequence encodes CASSLASRLSQETQYF. Based on the CDR3 plus reference TRBV7-2 and TRBJ2-5, the full variable domain is GAGVSQSPSNKVTEKGKDVELRCDPISGHTALYWYRQSLGQGLEFLIYFQGNSAPDKSGLPSDRFSAERTGGSVSTLTIQRTQQEDSAVYLCASSLASRLSQETQYFGPGTRLLVL.

This rearrangement joins TRBV7-2 to TRBJ1-1, with a weak D call TRBD1 (6 bases). The V end lost 8 bases, the J end lost 3 bases, and 22 bases lay between the germline ends. Germline loops: CDR1 SGHTA, CDR2 FQGNSA. CDR3 length equals 16 residues. The CDR3 sequence is CASLRGGARGDTEAFF. CDR3 in DNA: TGTGCCAGCCTCCGGGGGGGGGCCAGAGGGGACACTGAAGCTTTCTTT.

This clonotype was recorded many times. The V gene is TRBV27, the J gene TRBJ2-7; the D gene is possibly TRBD2 (5 bases). CDR3 length equals 14 residues. The V gene's germline CDR1 is MNHEY and CDR2 SMNVEV (reference sequence). V shed 4 bases and J shed 0 bases, with 10 bases lying between them. CDR3 loop: CASSSWESSYEQYF. The CDR3 bases are TGTGCCAGCAGTTCATGGGAGAGCTCCTACGAGCAGTACTTC.

The DNA for the CDR3 is TGTGCCAGCAGAAGGACTAGCGACTACGAGCAGTACTTC. It specifies CASRRTSDYEQYF. The chain combines TRBV27 with TRBJ2-7; 9 bases align to TRBD2. The CDR3 spans 13 residues. Per germline, CDR1 MNHEY and CDR2 SMNVEV (reference sequence). V was clipped by 6 bases and J by 3 bases; unmatched bases: 3.

This clonotype was recorded many times. The chain links TRBV7-2 to TRBJ2-1, with TRBD1 matching 9 bases. The ends lost 3 bases at V and 8 bases at J; junction bases unmatched: 5. This CDR3 is built from 14 residues. Per germline, CDR1 SGHTA and CDR2 FQGNSA. The CDR3 DNA reads as TGTGCCAGCAGCTTCGGGACAGGGATGTATGAGCAGTTCTTC. It codes for CASSFGTGMYEQFF.

This clonotype showed up just a few times. This sequence joins TRBV3-1 and TRBJ1-1; D is unresolved. The CDR3 is 11 residues long. V lost 1 base, J lost 8 bases, and 5 bases lay in between. Per germline, CDR1 LGHDT and CDR2 YNNKEL (reference sequence). CDR3 region: CASSQGAEAFF. CDR3 coding DNA: TGTGCCAGCAGCCAAGGGGCAGAAGCTTTCTTT. Using reference TRBV3-1 and TRBJ1-1 for the parts outside the CDR3, the full variable domain is DTAVSQTPKYLVTQMGNDKSIKCEQNLGHDTMYWYKQDSKKFLKIMFSYNNKELIINETVPNRFSPKSPDKAHLNLHINSLELGDSAVYFCASSQGAEAFFGQGTRLTVV.

This clonotype was observed once. The chain employs TRBV10-3 and TRBJ1-2, with 8 bases matching TRBD1. Per germline, CDR1 ENHRY and CDR2 SYGVKD. Losses at the gene ends were 3 bases for V and 5 bases for J; bases not matched to a gene: 8. CDR3 size: 15 residues. Written as DNA, the CDR3 is TGTGCCATCAGTGACCTGACAGGGGACCGATATGGCTACACCTTC. This encodes CAISDLTGDRYGYTF.

This clonotype was detected only a few times. V gene TRBV19 combines with J gene TRBJ2-1; possibly TRBD2 for D (6 bases). Germline assignment: CDR1 LNHDA and CDR2 SQIVND (reference sequence). V was pared by 2 bases and J by 2 bases, with 16 bases between. The length of the CDR3 is 17 residues. The CDR3: CASSIPGLLLPYNEQFF. CDR3 coding DNA: TGTGCCAGTAGTATACCGGGACTCCTGCTGCCCTACAATGAGCAGTTCTTC.

V usage is TRBV11-2 and J usage is TRBJ1-1; D gene ambiguous. Trimming took off 4 bases at V and 0 bases at J, with 21 bases between the two ends. Per germline, CDR1 SGHAT and CDR2 FQNNGV. The CDR3 has 18 amino acids. The CDR3 loop reads CASSSREWTGIMNTEAFF. CDR3 in DNA: TGTGCCAGCAGCTCACGAGAGTGGACGGGAATCATGAACACTGAAGCTTTCTTT. Based on the CDR3 plus reference TRBV11-2 and TRBJ1-1, the full variable domain is EAGVAQSPRYKIIEKRQSVAFWCNPISGHATLYWYQQILGQGPKLLIQFQNNGVVDDSQLPKDRFSAERLKGVDSTLKIQPAKLEDSAVYLCASSSREWTGIMNTEAFFGQGTRLTVV.

J is TRBJ2-3 and V is TRBV6-5; D is undetermined. Trimming stripped 0 bases from V and 14 bases from J, with 15 bases between. Germline V gene data show CDR1 as MNHEY and CDR2 as SVGAGI. The CDR3 consists of 13 residues. CDR3 sequence reads: CASSYSRAGQPYF. The CDR3 DNA is TGTGCCAGCAGTTACTCGCGTGCAGGCCAGCCGTATTTT.

This clonotype was counted only a few times. The J gene is TRBJ1-2, the V gene TRBV12-3 or TRBV12-4; a weak D match, TRBD1 (5 bases). This CDR3 contains 13 residues. V was cut by 3 bases and J by 7 bases, with 12 bases left in between. CDR3 sequence reads: CASSLGRGGGYTF. CDR3 nucleotide sequence: TGTGCCAGCAGTTTGGGGAGGGGAGGTGGCTACACCTTC.

This clonotype appeared a single time. The chain links TRBV7-9 to TRBJ2-4; D gene uncertain. Per germline, CDR1 SEHNR and CDR2 FQNEAQ (reference sequence). This CDR3 has 16 amino acids. V gave up 3 bases and J gave up 0 bases, with 12 bases separating them. The CDR3 DNA reads TGTGCCAGCAGCTTTGATCAGGATATAGCCAAAAACATTCAGTACTTC. Its translation: CASSFDQDIAKNIQYF.

Only a few counts were recorded for this clonotype. The rearrangement links TRBV2 to TRBJ2-5; TRBD1 aligns across 7 bases. V dropped 1 base and J dropped 4; count of bases not matched to a gene: 6. The CDR3 consists of 15 residues. Looked up from germline, CDR1 is SNHLY and CDR2 is FYNNEI. The CDR3 sequence is CASSEGTGDRETQYF. The DNA of the CDR3 is TGTGCCAGCAGTGAAGGGACAGGAGACAGAGAGACCCAGTACTTC. Supplemented by reference TRBV2 and TRBJ2-5, the full variable domain reads EPEVTQTPSHQVTQMGQEVILRCVPISNHLYFYWYRQILGQKVEFLVSFYNNEISEKSEIFDDQFSVERPDGSNFTLKIRSTKLEDSAMYFCASSEGTGDRETQYFGPGTRLLVL.

This clonotype was detected only a few times. J is TRBJ1-4 and V is TRBV7-9, with 8 bases identical to TRBD1. The germline V gene has CDR1 SEHNR and CDR2 FQNEAQ (reference sequence). V was pared by 3 bases and J by 10 bases, with 10 bases of the junction left unmatched. This CDR3 has 15 amino acids. DNA for the CDR3: TGTGCCAGCAGCTTGGGGGGCCAGGGGGCCCGAAAACTGTTTTTT. Its translation is CASSLGGQGARKLFF.

The table lists this clonotype with many counts. The V call is TRBV6-1, the J call TRBJ2-5; maybe TRBD2 (5 bases). CDR1 is MNHNS, CDR2 SASEGT, per germline. Trimming removed 5 bases from V and 1 base from J, with 14 bases in between. The CDR3 runs to 15 residues. The CDR3 sequence: CASSPGGNLQETQYF. The CDR3 nucleotides read TGTGCCAGCAGTCCAGGAGGCAACCTCCAAGAGACCCAGTACTTC.

This chain links TRBV5-5 with TRBJ1-5; the D is unclear. CDR1 and CDR2 (germline): SGHKS, YYEKEE (reference sequence). V was trimmed by 5 bases and J by 0 bases, leaving 9 bases between them. CDR3 length equals 14 residues. For the CDR3, the DNA is TGTGCCAGCAGTTGGGTGTATAGCAATCAGCCCCAGCATTTT. It yields the protein CASSWVYSNQPQHF.

This clonotype was recorded at least ten times. The chain employs TRBV6-2 or TRBV6-3 and TRBJ2-3, with D uncertain. The CDR3 length is 14 residues. The germline gives CDR1 MNHEY, CDR2 SVGEGT. Trimming left V 6 bases short and J 0 bases short, with 10 bases between. The CDR3 DNA reads TGTGCCAGCAGGCGTTCGGCAAGCACAGATACGCAGTATTTT. This codes for CASRRSASTDTQYF.

This clonotype was seen only a few times. This rearrangement joins TRBV7-9 to TRBJ2-3; tentatively, D is TRBD2 (6 bases). Germline V CDR1 and CDR2: SEHNR, FQNEAQ (reference sequence). The CDR3 has 13 amino acids. Trimming removed 7 bases at V and 1 base at J, with 9 bases between. The DNA of the CDR3 is TGTGCCAGCAACGAGCGGGGCACAGATACGCAGTATTTT. This gives the protein CASNERGTDTQYF. The full variable domain, rest sourced from reference TRBV7-9 and TRBJ2-3, is DTGVSQNPRHKITKRGQNVTFRCDPISEHNRLYWYRQTLGQGPEFLTYFQNEAQLEKSRLLSDRFSAERPKGSFSTLEIQRTEQGDSAMYLCASNERGTDTQYFGPGTRLTVL.

This clonotype came up many times. The chain links TRBV7-2 to TRBJ1-5; D uncertain. V dropped 1 base and J dropped 1 base, with 8 bases sitting between them. The CDR3 consists of 15 residues. Germline CDR1 reads SGHTA; CDR2 reads FQGNSA. CDR3 bases: TGTGCCAGCAGCTTAGAAGCCGGGAGCAATCAGCCCCAGCATTTT. As protein: CASSLEAGSNQPQHF.